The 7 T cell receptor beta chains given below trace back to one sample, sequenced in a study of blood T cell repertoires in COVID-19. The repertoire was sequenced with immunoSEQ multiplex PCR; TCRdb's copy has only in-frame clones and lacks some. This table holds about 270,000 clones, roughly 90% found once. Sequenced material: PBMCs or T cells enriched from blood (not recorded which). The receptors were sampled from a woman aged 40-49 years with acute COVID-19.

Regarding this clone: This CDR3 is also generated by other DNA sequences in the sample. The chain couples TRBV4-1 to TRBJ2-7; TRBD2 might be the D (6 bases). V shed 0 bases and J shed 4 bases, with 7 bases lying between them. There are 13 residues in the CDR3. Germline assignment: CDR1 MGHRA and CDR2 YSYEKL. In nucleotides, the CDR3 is TGCGCCAGCAGCCAAGATCGGGGGTACGAGCAGTACTTC. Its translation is CASSQDRGYEQYF.

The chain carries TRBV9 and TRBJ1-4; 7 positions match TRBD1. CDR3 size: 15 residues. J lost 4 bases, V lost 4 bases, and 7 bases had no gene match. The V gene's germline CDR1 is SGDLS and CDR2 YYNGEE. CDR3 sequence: CASSRSGTDNEKLFF. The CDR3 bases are TGTGCCAGCAGCCGGTCCGGGACAGATAATGAAAAACTGTTTTTT.

Written as DNA, the CDR3 is TGCGCCAGCAGCCAAGAGAGTTCCCTCACCGGGGAGCTGTTTTTT. It translates to CASSQESSLTGELFF. The J gene is TRBJ2-2, the V gene TRBV4-1; D uncertain. Trimming stripped 0 bases from V and 4 bases from J, with 9 bases between. CDR1 is MGHRA and CDR2 is YSYEKL in the germline V gene. The CDR3 totals 15 residues.

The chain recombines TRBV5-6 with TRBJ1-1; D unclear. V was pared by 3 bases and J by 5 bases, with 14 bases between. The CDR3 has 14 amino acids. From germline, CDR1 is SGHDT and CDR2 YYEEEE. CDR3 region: CASSSLTGGTEAFF. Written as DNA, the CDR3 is TGTGCCAGCAGCTCTTTGACGGGCGGGACTGAAGCTTTCTTT.

CDR3 bases: TGTGCCAGCAGCACTCGCGGGGGGTTCGCAGATACGCAGTATTTT. Translating gives CASSTRGGFADTQYF. The chain joins TRBV9 to TRBJ2-3; 8 positions agree with TRBD2. The junction had 8 bases not matched to a gene; V was cut back by 4 bases and J by 4 bases. Germline V gene sequence: CDR1 SGDLS, CDR2 YYNGEE. There are 15 residues in the CDR3.

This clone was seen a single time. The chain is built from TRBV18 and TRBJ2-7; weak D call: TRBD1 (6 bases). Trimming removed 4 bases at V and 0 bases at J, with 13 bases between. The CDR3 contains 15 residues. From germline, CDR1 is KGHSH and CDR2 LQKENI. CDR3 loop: CASSQDRASSYEQYF. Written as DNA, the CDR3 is TGTGCCAGCTCACAGGACAGAGCGAGCTCCTACGAGCAGTACTTC.

This chain's CDR3 is CASSAGGQNTGELFF. The CDR3 DNA reads TGTGCCAGCAGCGCGGGGGGACAGAACACCGGGGAGCTGTTTTTT. The chain carries TRBV9 and TRBJ2-2; D is perhaps TRBD2 (7 bases). Germline V gives CDR1 SGDLS, CDR2 YYNGEE. The CDR3 is 15 amino acids. Trimming took off 3 bases at V and 1 base at J, with 10 bases between the two ends.